This T cell receptor (beta chain) was observed in a study of T cells in Graves' hyperthyroidism and ophthalmopathy. Amplified TCR beta CDR3 regions derived from RNA transcripts. First-round RT-PCR with HTBI primers amplified the TCR CDR3 region. TCRdb fed the multiplex PCR reads into MiXCR, producing one record per CDR3 protein. Found here are 30,000 to 40,000 distinct CDR3 sequences, around half of them singletons; the top ten hold 15% to 20%. For ophthalmopathy patients, the Clinical Activity Score was at least 3 and the NOSPECS grade at least 4; duration was under 3 months. V lost 1 base, J lost 2 bases, and 6 bases lay in between. The CDR3 runs 14 residues. Looked up from germline, CDR1 is MGHRA and CDR2 is YSYEKL. This clonotype was detected many times.

This clonotype originated in a man between 40 and 49 years old with Graves' ophthalmopathy. The sample comprised blood. The chain couples TRBV4-1 to TRBJ1-5; D is uncertain. As DNA, the CDR3 is TGCGCCAGCAGCCAAGTGCAGGGCAATCAGCCCCAGCATTTT. This sequence encodes CASSQVQGNQPQHF.